The entry below gives a single T cell receptor beta chain sequence along with its context. Its antigen is unidentified. Germline V lookup: CDR1 LNHDA, CDR2 SQIVND (reference sequence). The CDR3 consists of 16 residues. V shed 3 bases and J shed 5 bases, with 18 bases lying between them. The data originate from a study of siplizumab effects on memory and regulatory T cells. The data were produced by immunoSEQ multiplex PCR, yet TCRdb's version contains in-frame clones alone and is incomplete. The sample records 85,000 to 120,000 clones, roughly 92% being singletons. Study-level results: Memory cells seemed less diverse than naive T cells, which also seemed major contributors to the alloresponse.

The chain employs TRBV19 and TRBJ2-3, with TRBD1 as a possible D gene (6 bases). Material for sequencing was CD4+ T cells sorted from blood. This clonotype was sampled from a human donor in good health. The CDR3 coding sequence is TGTGCCAGTAGTATTCTCGGCCCCTCAGGGGTAGATACGCAGTATTTT. As protein: CASSILGPSGVDTQYF.